Below are 22 T cell receptor beta chains sequenced from a single sample in a study of Graves' ophthalmopathy and Graves' hyperthyroidism. RNA transcripts yielded amplified TCR beta CDR3 regions. First-round RT-PCR with HTBI primers preceded a second-round multiplex PCR. TCRdb reprocessed the multiplex PCR reads via MiXCR and lists one record per CDR3 protein. The data contain 300,000 or so distinct CDR3 sequences, roughly 15% of them singletons. The sequenced sample consisted of peripheral blood. The receptors stem from an adult man with Graves' ophthalmopathy.

This clonotype has at least ten counts. The CDR3 sequence: CASSPKTGWLDSPLHF. CDR3 nucleotide sequence: TGTGCCAGTAGTCCCAAGACGGGGTGGTTGGATTCACCCCTCCACTTT. The gene calls are TRBV19 and TRBJ1-6; D is unresolved. Trimming left V 5 bases short and J 8 bases short, with 19 bases between. CDR1 is LNHDA, CDR2 SQIVND, per germline (reference sequence). This CDR3 has 16 residues.

This clonotype occurred many times. The V call is TRBV19, the J call TRBJ1-5; 7 bases line up with TRBD1. The CDR3 sequence is 14 residues long. Losses at the gene ends were 4 bases for V and 3 bases for J; bases not matched to a gene: 3. Germline V gene sequence: CDR1 LNHDA, CDR2 SQIVND (reference sequence). CDR3 sequence (DNA): TGTGCCAGTAGTAAAACAGGGGCCAATCAGCCCCAGCATTTT. Protein product: CASSKTGANQPQHF.

This clonotype showed up many times. The CDR3 DNA reads TGTGCCAGCAGCCACAGGGAAGCCCACTATGGCTACACCTTC. Protein product: CASSHREAHYGYTF. The chain has TRBV7-9 and TRBJ1-2; D may be TRBD1 (6 bases). Germline CDR1 and CDR2: SEHNR and FQNEAQ (reference sequence). The CDR3 length is 14 residues. The V gene lost 5 bases and the J gene lost 3 bases, with 13 bases spanning the gap.

This clonotype has ten or more counts. CDR3 sequence reads: CASSEDRVRNTEAFF. The DNA for the CDR3 is TGTGCCAGCAGTGAAGACAGGGTTCGGAACACTGAAGCTTTCTTT. The chain is built from TRBV2 and TRBJ1-1; a weak D match, TRBD1 (6 bases). Germline V lookup: CDR1 SNHLY, CDR2 FYNNEI. V dropped 1 base and J dropped 1 base, with 10 bases sitting between them. The length of the CDR3 is 15 residues.

The CDR3: CASSLSGSAREQYF. DNA for the CDR3: TGTGCCAGCAGCCTTAGCGGGAGTGCGAGAGAGCAGTACTTC. The chain links TRBV12-3 or TRBV12-4 to TRBJ2-7; 9 nucleotides align to TRBD2. J was trimmed by 7 bases and V by 6 bases; bases with no gene match: 10. CDR3 length: 14 residues.

This clonotype was observed many times. The V and J genes are TRBV2 and TRBJ2-7, with unresolved D. The CDR3 is 12 residues long. Germline CDR1 reads SNHLY; CDR2 reads FYNNEI. Trimming left V 4 bases short and J 5 bases short, with 9 bases between. The CDR3 DNA follows: TGTGCCAGCAGTGTGTTTTCCGACGAGCAGTACTTC. It codes for CASSVFSDEQYF.

This clonotype was seen more than once but under ten times. The chain recombines TRBV6-2 or TRBV6-3 with TRBJ1-6, with no clear D. Germline-derived CDR1 and CDR2 are MNHEY and SVGEGT. V was pared by 5 bases and J by 8 bases, with 22 bases between. The CDR3 is 17 amino acids. The CDR3 sequence is CASSPSLSPGFYSPLHF. The DNA for the CDR3 is TGTGCCAGCAGTCCTTCACTATCTCCGGGGTTCTATTCACCCCTCCACTTT.

This clonotype has ten or more counts. V is TRBV28 and J is TRBJ2-7; D is unclear. CDR1 and CDR2 from the germline V gene are MDHEN and SYDVKM. The V end lost 5 bases, the J end lost 3 bases, and 8 bases lay between the germline ends. CDR3 length: 12 residues. CDR3 sequence: CASSKEGYEQYF. CDR3 nucleotides: TGTGCCAGCAGTAAAGAAGGCTACGAGCAGTACTTC.

The J gene is TRBJ2-7, the V gene TRBV20-1; D gene unclear. The CDR3 is 12 residues long. The V end was cut by 6 bases, the J end by 0 bases, with 9 bases between. The germline V gene has CDR1 DFQATT and CDR2 SNEGSKA (reference sequence). Written as DNA, the CDR3 is TGCAGTGCCATTCCTAGCTCCTACGAGCAGTACTTC. Translating gives CSAIPSSYEQYF.

This clonotype was counted at least ten times. This chain links TRBV4-2 with TRBJ2-7, with no clear D. With 4 bases removed from V and 3 bases from J, the gap between germline ends came to 13 bases. The CDR3 has 14 residues. In germline, CDR1 is LGHNA, CDR2 YNFKEQ. This CDR3 reads CASSPASWDYEQYF. CDR3 in DNA: TGTGCCAGCAGCCCGGCCAGTTGGGACTACGAGCAGTACTTC.

This clonotype was counted many times. The chain combines TRBV12-3 or TRBV12-4 with TRBJ2-7, with D hard to call. V was pared by 3 bases and J by 2 bases, with 11 bases between. The CDR3 consists of 14 residues. Here the CDR3 reads CASSFAQGPYEQYF. The CDR3 coding sequence is TGTGCCAGCAGTTTTGCCCAAGGACCCTACGAGCAGTACTTC.

The rearrangement links TRBV5-4 to TRBJ2-5, with TRBD2 matching 9 bases. Germline V gives CDR1 SGHNT, CDR2 YYREEE (reference sequence). V lost 6 bases, J lost 2 bases, and 11 bases stayed unmatched. The CDR3 is 16 amino acids. For the CDR3, the DNA is TGTGCCAGCACCAACCCCGGAGCGGGGGGACAAGAGACCCAGTACTTC. This sequence encodes CASTNPGAGGQETQYF.

This clonotype came up many times. The chain's CDR3 is CASTAAGTESLRGYTF. CDR3 sequence (DNA): TGTGCCAGCACCGCAGCCGGGACAGAATCTCTGAGGGGCTACACCTTC. The V gene is TRBV27, the J gene TRBJ1-2; 7 nucleotides align to TRBD1. After removal of 7 bases from V and 8 bases from J, the junction contained 19 bases not matched to a gene. There are 16 residues in the CDR3. Germline CDR1 is MNHEY and CDR2 is SMNVEV (reference sequence).

This clonotype was observed many times. The genes are TRBV7-9 and TRBJ1-1, with 7 bases identical to TRBD1. J lost 10 bases, V lost 5 bases, and 7 bases had no gene match. From germline, CDR1 is SEHNR and CDR2 FQNEAQ (reference sequence). The length of the CDR3 is 12 residues. CDR3 nucleotide sequence: TGTGCCAGCAGCCTTGGACAGGTTGCAGCTTTCTTT. Translation gives CASSLGQVAAFF.

The chain employs TRBV12-3 or TRBV12-4 and TRBJ2-5, with D maybe TRBD2 (6 bases). CDR3 size: 15 residues. V was trimmed by 5 bases and J by 4 bases, leaving 17 bases between them. CDR3 region: CASSPSTSLAETQYF. The CDR3 DNA is TGTGCCAGCAGTCCCTCGACTAGTTTGGCAGAGACCCAGTACTTC.

This clonotype was detected many times. The rearrangement joins TRBV6-1 to TRBJ1-1; possible D gene TRBD1, 5 bases. CDR1 MNHNS and CDR2 SASEGT come from the germline V gene. V lost 6 bases and J 1 base, leaving 18 bases between the germline ends. The CDR3 has 16 amino acids. The CDR3 nucleotides are TGTGCCAGCAGCCCCCGTAGGGGAACGGAGAACACTGAAGCTTTCTTT. This gives the protein CASSPRRGTENTEAFF.

This clonotype was observed at least ten times. The chain is built from TRBV12-3 or TRBV12-4 and TRBJ1-2; D not certain. V lost 6 bases and J lost 5, with 19 bases in between. The CDR3 has 15 residues. For the CDR3, the DNA is TGTGCCAGCAGGGACCTGGACGACGGGAAGTATGGCTACACCTTC. The encoded protein is CASRDLDDGKYGYTF.

This clonotype was recorded at least ten times. This chain uses TRBV28 with TRBJ2-7; D may match TRBD1 or TRBD2 (5 bases each). CDR3 length equals 16 residues. CDR1 MDHEN and CDR2 SYDVKM come from the germline V gene. Trimming stripped 3 bases from V and 1 base from J, with 16 bases between. This CDR3 reads CASSFKSGTDSYEQYF. CDR3 sequence (DNA): TGTGCCAGCAGTTTTAAGTCGGGGACCGATTCCTACGAGCAGTACTTC.

The table lists this clonotype with many counts. This chain links TRBV30 with TRBJ2-7, with unresolved D. Germline values: CDR1 GTSNPN, CDR2 SVGIG (reference sequence). The V gene lost 0 bases and the J gene lost 4 bases, with 7 bases spanning the gap. This CDR3 is built from 12 residues. For the CDR3, the DNA is TGTGCCTGGAGTGTGGCCAGGTACGAGCAGTACTTC. This translates into CAWSVARYEQYF.

This clonotype was recorded at least ten times. The J gene is TRBJ1-1, the V gene TRBV11-2; 7 bases fit TRBD1. The germline gives CDR1 SGHAT, CDR2 FQNNGV. The CDR3 totals 13 residues. Trimming took 5 bases from V and 5 from J; bases not matched to a gene: 5. CDR3 sequence (DNA): TGTGCCAGCAGCGTTAACAGGGGAACTGAAGCTTTCTTT. Residues: CASSVNRGTEAFF.

This clonotype came up many times. A read error is possible here, since a much larger clone lies one base away. V is TRBV6-1 and J is TRBJ2-5; D gene ambiguous. V gave up 6 bases and J gave up 1 base, with 9 bases separating them. Germline CDR1 and CDR2: MNHNS and SASEGT. The CDR3 loop spans 13 amino acids. CDR3 in amino acids: CASRKTVQETQYF. CDR3 DNA: TGTGCCAGCAGAAAAACGGTCCAAGAGACCCAGTACTTC.

This clonotype was detected ten times or more. The chain uses TRBV6-1 and TRBJ2-5; tentative D call: TRBD1 (5 bases). Looked up from germline, CDR1 is MNHNS and CDR2 is SASEGT. The V end was cut by 6 bases, the J end by 3 bases, with 14 bases between. CDR3 length: 14 amino acids. Here the CDR3 DNA reads TGTGCCAGCAGACACCCGACAGTTAAAGAGACCCAGTACTTC. It specifies CASRHPTVKETQYF.